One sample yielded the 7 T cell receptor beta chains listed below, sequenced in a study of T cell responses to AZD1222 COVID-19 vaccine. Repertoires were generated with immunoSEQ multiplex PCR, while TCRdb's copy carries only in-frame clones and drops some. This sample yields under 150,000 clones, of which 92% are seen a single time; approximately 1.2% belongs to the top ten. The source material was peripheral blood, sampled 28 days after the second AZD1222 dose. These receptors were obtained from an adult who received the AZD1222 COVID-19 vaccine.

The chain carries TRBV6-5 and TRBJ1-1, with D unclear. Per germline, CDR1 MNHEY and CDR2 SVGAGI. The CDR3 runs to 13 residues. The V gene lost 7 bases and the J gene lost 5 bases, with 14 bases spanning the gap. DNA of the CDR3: TGTGCCAGCACCCGCGCGGGGAGGACTGAAGCTTTCTTT. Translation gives CASTRAGRTEAFF.

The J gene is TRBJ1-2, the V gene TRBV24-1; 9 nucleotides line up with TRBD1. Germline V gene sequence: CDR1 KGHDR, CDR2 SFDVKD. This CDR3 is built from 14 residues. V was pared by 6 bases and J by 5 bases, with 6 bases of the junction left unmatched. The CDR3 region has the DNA TGTGCCACCAGTACAGGGGGCGCAACTTATGGCTACACCTTC. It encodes CATSTGGATYGYTF.

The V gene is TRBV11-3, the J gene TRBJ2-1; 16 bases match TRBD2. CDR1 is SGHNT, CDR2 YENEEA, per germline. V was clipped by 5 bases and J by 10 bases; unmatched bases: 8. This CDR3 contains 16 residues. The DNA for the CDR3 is TGTGCCAGCAGCCCAGGGACTAGCGGGAGGGCCAGGGAGCAGTTCTTC. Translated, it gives CASSPGTSGRAREQFF.

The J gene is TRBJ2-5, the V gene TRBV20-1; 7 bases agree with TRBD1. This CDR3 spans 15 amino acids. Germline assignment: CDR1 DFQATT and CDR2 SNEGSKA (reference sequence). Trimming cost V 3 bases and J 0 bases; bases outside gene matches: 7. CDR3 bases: TGCAGTGCTAGTGGACCGGGACAGTACCAAGAGACCCAGTACTTC. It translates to CSASGPGQYQETQYF.

The CDR3 region has the DNA TGTGCCAGCAGCTTACTAGCGGCGGAGACCCAGTACTTC. Translation: CASSLLAAETQYF. V and J are TRBV7-2 and TRBJ2-5, with 7 positions matching TRBD2. The CDR3 contains 13 residues. CDR1 SGHTA and CDR2 FQGNSA come from the germline V gene. J gave up 5 bases and V 2 bases, and 2 bases lay outside the gene matches. Filled out from reference TRBV7-2 and TRBJ2-5, the complete variable domain reads GAGVSQSPSNKVTEKGKDVELRCDPISGHTALYWYRQSLGQGLEFLIYFQGNSAPDKSGLPSDRFSAERTGGSVSTLTIQRTQQEDSAVYLCASSLLAAETQYFGPGTRLLVL.

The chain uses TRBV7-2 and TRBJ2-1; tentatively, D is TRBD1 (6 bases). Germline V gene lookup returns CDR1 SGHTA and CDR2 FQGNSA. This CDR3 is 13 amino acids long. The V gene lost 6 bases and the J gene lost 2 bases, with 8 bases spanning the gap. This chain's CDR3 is CASRGTTYNEQFF. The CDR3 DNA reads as TGTGCCAGCAGGGGGACAACCTACAATGAGCAGTTCTTC. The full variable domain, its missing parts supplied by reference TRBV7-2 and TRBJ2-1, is GAGVSQSPSNKVTEKGKDVELRCDPISGHTALYWYRQSLGQGLEFLIYFQGNSAPDKSGLPSDRFSAERTGGSVSTLTIQRTQQEDSAVYLCASRGTTYNEQFFGPGTRLTVL.

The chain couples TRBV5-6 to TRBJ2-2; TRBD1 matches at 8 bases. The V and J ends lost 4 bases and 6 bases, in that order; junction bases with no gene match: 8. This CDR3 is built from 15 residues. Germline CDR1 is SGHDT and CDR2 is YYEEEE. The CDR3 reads CASSKTGTGAGELFF. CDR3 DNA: TGTGCCAGCAGCAAGACCGGGACAGGAGCCGGGGAGCTGTTTTTT. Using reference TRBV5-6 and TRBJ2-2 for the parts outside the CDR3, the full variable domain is DAGVTQSPTHLIKTRGQQVTLRCSPKSGHDTVSWYQQALGQGPQFIFQYYEEEERQRGNFPDRFSGHQFPNYSSELNVNALLLGDSALYLCASSKTGTGAGELFFGEGSRLTVL.